These T cell receptor beta chains were read from a single sample in a study of shared clonotypes between healthy human individuals. Repertoires were generated with immunoSEQ multiplex PCR, while TCRdb's copy carries only in-frame clones and drops some. The table records 2 million to 2.5 million clones, almost 96% of them present only once. Sequencing used naive CD4+ T cells sorted from blood. These receptors came from a man younger than 35 in good health. Both conserved end residues are part of each CDR3. The D gene is left open where the match is weak. Clone size is given for some rows only: seen once, a few or many times, or a class if the clone is expanded.

TRBJ2-5 TRBV5-1 . . CASSLALASETQYF TGCGCCAGCAGCTTGGCCCTAGCGAGTGAGACCCAGTACTTC
TRBJ2-1 TRBV25-1 . once CASSESQGDVINEQFF TGTGCCAGCAGTGAATCGCAAGGGGACGTTATTAATGAGCAGTTCTTC
TRBJ2-3 TRBV10-3 . . CAISEGRLSTDTQYF TGTGCCATCAGTGAGGGTAGGCTCAGCACAGATACGCAGTATTTT
TRBJ2-5 TRBV2 . . CAAAPGRQQETQYF TGTGCCGCAGCGCCGGGACGGCAACAAGAGACCCAGTACTTC
TRBJ2-2 TRBV4-1 . . CASSRANTGELFF TGCGCCAGCAGCCGGGCTAACACCGGGGAGCTGTTTTTT
TRBJ2-7 TRBV15 . . CATSRDLHYEQYF TGTGCCACCAGCAGAGACCTACACTACGAGCAGTACTTC
TRBJ2-7 TRBV5-1 . once CASSSEGIAEQYF TGCGCCAGCAGCTCGGAGGGAATCGCCGAGCAGTACTTC
TRBJ2-5 TRBV2 . . CASRDIQETQYF TGTGCCAGCAGGGACATCCAAGAGACCCAGTACTTC
TRBJ1-2 TRBV28 . . CASSSPPNYGYTF TGTGCCAGCAGCTCGCCCCCTAACTATGGCTACACCTTC
TRBJ2-2 TRBV4-2 TRBD1 . CASSEPGQGNTGELFF TGTGCCAGCAGCGAACCGGGACAGGGGAACACCGGGGAGCTGTTTTTT
TRBJ1-2 TRBV27 . . CASSRSGPAQIYGYTF TGTGCCAGCTCTCGGTCCGGCCCCGCACAGATCTATGGCTACACCTTC
TRBJ2-3 TRBV5-1 . . CATKTGSSTDTQYF TGCGCCACCAAGACAGGCTCTAGCACAGATACGCAGTATTTT
TRBJ1-2 TRBV2 TRBD1 few CASSPGQGALGYTF TGTGCCAGCAGCCCGGGACAGGGGGCTCTTGGCTACACCTTC
TRBJ2-1 TRBV5-1 TRBD2 . CASGSGTSEYNEQFF TGCGCCAGCGGATCCGGGACTAGCGAATACAATGAGCAGTTCTTC
TRBJ2-1 TRBV28 . . CASSAGRLFNEQFF TGTGCCAGCAGTGCCGGACGCCTCTTTAATGAGCAGTTCTTC
TRBJ2-3 TRBV9 . . CASSSTKRADTQYF TGTGCCAGCAGCTCCACTAAGAGAGCAGATACGCAGTATTTT
TRBJ1-5 TRBV28 . . CAEGGRFSNQPQHF TGTGCCGAGGGGGGCAGATTTAGCAATCAGCCCCAGCATTTT
TRBJ2-5 TRBV10-1 . . CASSEGGEETQYF TGCGCCAGCAGTGAAGGTGGGGAAGAGACCCAGTACTTC
TRBJ2-5 TRBV19 . once CASSTPDTEETQYF TGTGCCAGTAGTACCCCAGACACCGAAGAGACCCAGTACTTC
TRBJ2-5 TRBV5-1 TRBD2 . CASSLEGRGEQETQYF TGCGCCAGCAGCTTGGAAGGGCGGGGGGAACAAGAGACCCAGTACTTC
TRBJ2-1 TRBV9 TRBD2 . CASSVAASGVNEQFF TGTGCCAGCAGCGTAGCGGCTAGCGGGGTGAATGAGCAGTTCTTC
TRBJ1-6 TRBV5-4 TRBD1 . CASSLENRGSSPLHF TGTGCCAGCAGCTTGGAAAACAGGGGAAGTTCACCCCTCCACTTT
TRBJ2-5 TRBV11-3 . . CASSLGMAFEETQYF TGTGCCAGCAGCTTAGGCATGGCTTTCGAAGAGACCCAGTACTTC
TRBJ2-1 TRBV18 TRBD1 . CASSPLDRAISGEQFF TGTGCCAGCTCACCACTGGACAGGGCGATTAGTGGTGAGCAGTTCTTC
TRBJ2-5 TRBV10-3 TRBD1 . CAISDGTGQETQYF TGTGCCATCAGTGACGGGACAGGACAAGAGACCCAGTACTTC
TRBJ1-1 TRBV7-8 . . CASSLDRNTEAFF TGTGCCAGCAGCTTAGATCGGAACACTGAAGCTTTCTTT